This T cell receptor beta chain appears in the sequencing data of a study of T cells in Graves' hyperthyroidism and ophthalmopathy. Amplified regions were TCR beta CDR3 sequences from RNA transcripts. The HTBI set primed first-round TCR CDR3 RT-PCR. TCRdb passed the multiplex PCR reads through MiXCR, listing each CDR3 protein once. Of about 720,000 distinct CDR3 sequences in the sample, approximately 19% are singletons; the top ten hold around 15%. Isolation of PBMCs was performed on roughly 9 ml fresh peripheral blood. Looked up from germline, CDR1 is SGHRS and CDR2 is YFSETQ. Trimming removed 4 bases at V and 4 bases at J, with 13 bases between. The CDR3 length is 14 residues. This clonotype was recorded a few times.

The chain links TRBV5-1 to TRBJ2-3; either TRBD1 or TRBD2 may fit D (5 bases each). Material for sequencing was blood. The receptor's source is a woman aged 50 to 60 with Graves' hyperthyroidism that later progressed to Graves' ophthalmopathy. CDR3: CASSLERGPDTQYF. CDR3 nucleotide sequence: TGCGCCAGCAGCCTTGAGAGGGGTCCAGATACGCAGTATTTT.